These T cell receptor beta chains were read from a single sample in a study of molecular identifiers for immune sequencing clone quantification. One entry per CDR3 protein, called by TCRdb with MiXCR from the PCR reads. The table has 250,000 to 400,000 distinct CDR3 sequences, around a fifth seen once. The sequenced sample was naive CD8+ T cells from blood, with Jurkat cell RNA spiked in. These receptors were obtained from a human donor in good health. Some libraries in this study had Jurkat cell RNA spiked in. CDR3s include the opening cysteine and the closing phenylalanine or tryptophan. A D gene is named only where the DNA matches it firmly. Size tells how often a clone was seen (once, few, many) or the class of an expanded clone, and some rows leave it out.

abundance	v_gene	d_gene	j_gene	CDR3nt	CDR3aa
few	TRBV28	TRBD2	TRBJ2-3	TGTGCCAGCAGTTTAGGTAGCGGGAGCACAGATACGCAGTATTTT	CASSLGSGSTDTQYF
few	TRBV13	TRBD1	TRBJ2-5	TGTGCCAGCAGCTTAGAACGGACAGGGGGCCAAGAGACCCAGTACTTC	CASSLERTGGQETQYF
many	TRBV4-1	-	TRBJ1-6	TGCGCCAGCAGCCAAGAAGTAGTGACCAGCCTTCGTCATAATTCACCCCTCCACTTT	CASSQEVVTSLRHNSPLHF
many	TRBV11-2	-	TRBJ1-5	TGTGCCAGCAGCTTAGACGGGACAAACTTTTGGCCCCAGCATTTT	CASSLDGTNFWPQHF
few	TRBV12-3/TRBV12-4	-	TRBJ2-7	TGTGCCAGCAGTTCTTATTACTACGAGCAGTACTTC	CASSSYYYEQYF
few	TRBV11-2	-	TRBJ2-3	TGTGCCAGCAGCTTTACGGGGGAACGTGCAGATACGCAGTATTTT	CASSFTGERADTQYF
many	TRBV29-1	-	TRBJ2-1	TGCAGCGTTCTACTATTAAGTGGGGGTTACAATGAGCAGTTCTTC	CSVLLLSGGYNEQFF
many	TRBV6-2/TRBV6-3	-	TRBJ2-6	TGTGCCAGCAGTTCCCTGACTCTCTCTGGGGCCAACGTCCTGACTTTC	CASSSLTLSGANVLTF
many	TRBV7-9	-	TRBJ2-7	TGTGCCAGCAGCAACGCGCAGAGATTCTCCTACGAGCAGTACTTC	CASSNAQRFSYEQYF
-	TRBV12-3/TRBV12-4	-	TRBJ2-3	TGTGCCAGCAGCCGGTCGGAAGGGCAGTATTTT	CASSRSEGQYF
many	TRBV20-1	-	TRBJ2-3	TGCAGTGCTAGAGATCTGGACAGAAACACAGATACGCAGTATTTT	CSARDLDRNTDTQYF
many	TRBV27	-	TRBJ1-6	TGTGCCAGCAGTTTCATTCACCTAGACTCACCCCTCCACTTT	CASSFIHLDSPLHF
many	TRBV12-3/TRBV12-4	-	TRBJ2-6	TGTGCCAGCAGTTGGACAGTCTCTGGGGCCAACGTCCTGACTTTC	CASSWTVSGANVLTF
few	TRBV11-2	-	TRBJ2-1	TGTGCCAGCAGCTTACAGGGGATTGGGAATGAGCAGTTCTTC	CASSLQGIGNEQFF
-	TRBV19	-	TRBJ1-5	TGTGCCAGTAGTACATACTCGGGGAATCAGCCCCAGCATTTT	CASSTYSGNQPQHF
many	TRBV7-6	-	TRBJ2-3	TGTGCCAGCAGCTCACAGGTGCCGGGCCCCACGTATACGCAGTATTTT	CASSSQVPGPTYTQYF
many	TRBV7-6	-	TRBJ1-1	TGTGCCAGCAGCTTAGGGGGAGAAGGTACTGAAGCTTTCTTT	CASSLGGEGTEAFF
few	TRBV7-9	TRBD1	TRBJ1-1	TGTGCCAGCAGCTCAAGGACAGGGGGCCCCACTGAAGCTTTCTTT	CASSSRTGGPTEAFF
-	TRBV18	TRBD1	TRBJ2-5	TGTGCCAGCTCACCCCCCGGACAGGTCCAAGAGACCCAGTACTTC	CASSPPGQVQETQYF
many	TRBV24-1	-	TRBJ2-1	TGTGCCACCAGTGATGTCTACAATGAGCAGTTCTTC	CATSDVYNEQFF
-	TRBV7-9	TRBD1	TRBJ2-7	TGTGCCAGCAGCCCTCCCGACAGGGATTTGATCGAGCGGTACTTC	CASSPPDRDLIERYF
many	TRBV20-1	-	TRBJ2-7	TGCAGTGCTAGAGATTCCTCCGGGACCACATACTTC	CSARDSSGTTYF
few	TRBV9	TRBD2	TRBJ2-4	TGTGCCGGCAGCGGGGGAGGAAACATTCAGTACTTC	CAGSGGGNIQYF
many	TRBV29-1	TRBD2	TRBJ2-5	TGCAGCGTTGATATGTGGGGGGGGGAAGAGACCCAGTACTTC	CSVDMWGGEETQYF
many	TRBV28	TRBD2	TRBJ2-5	TGTGCCAGCAGTTTTCTTGCGGGAGTAGAGACCCAGTACTTC	CASSFLAGVETQYF
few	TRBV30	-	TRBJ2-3	TGTGCCTGGAGTGTACTCTCGACCCACACAGATACGCAGTATTTT	CAWSVLSTHTDTQYF
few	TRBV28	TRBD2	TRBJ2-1	TGTGCCAGCAGCACCGGGACTAGCAGTCCCAATGAGCAGTTCTTC	CASSTGTSSPNEQFF
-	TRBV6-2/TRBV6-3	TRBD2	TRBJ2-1	TGTGCCTGCAGTTACTTCACTAGCGGGGACAATGAGCAGTTCTTC	CACSYFTSGDNEQFF
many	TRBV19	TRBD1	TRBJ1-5	TGTGCCAGTGGAACAGGGGCTATTCAGCCCCAGCATTTT	CASGTGAIQPQHF
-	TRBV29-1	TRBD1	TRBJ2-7	TGCAGCGTTGCCGGACAGGGGGCTCGTAACGAGCAGTACTTC	CSVAGQGARNEQYF
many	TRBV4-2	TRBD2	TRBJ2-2	TGTGCCACCGACGGGGGGACTAGCGGGAGGAACACCGGGGAGCTGTTTTTT	CATDGGTSGRNTGELFF
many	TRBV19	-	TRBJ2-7	TGTGCCAGTAGTATGGCTGTTGACGGGGCCTACGAGCAGTACTTC	CASSMAVDGAYEQYF
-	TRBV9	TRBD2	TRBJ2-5	TGTGCCAGCAGCCACGTCGGGACTAGCGGGAGTTTGGCAGAGACCCAGTACTTC	CASSHVGTSGSLAETQYF
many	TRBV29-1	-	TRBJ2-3	TGCAGCGATTTAGGGTTCACAGATACGCAGTATTTT	CSDLGFTDTQYF
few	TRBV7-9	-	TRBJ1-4	TGTGCCAGCAGCTTAAGCCCAGGGACCCCAACTAATGAAAAACTGTTTTTT	CASSLSPGTPTNEKLFF
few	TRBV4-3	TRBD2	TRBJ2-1	TGCGCCAGCAGCCAGAGACTAGCGGTGTTATACTACAATGAGCAGTTCTTC	CASSQRLAVLYYNEQFF
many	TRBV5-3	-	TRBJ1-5	TGTGCCAGCAGCTTGGCTAGGGACAAAGACCCCAATCAGCCCCAGCATTTT	CASSLARDKDPNQPQHF
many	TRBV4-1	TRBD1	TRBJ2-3	TGCGCCAGCAGCCAGGCGACAGGGCCCGATACGCAGTATTTT	CASSQATGPDTQYF
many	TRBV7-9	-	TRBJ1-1	TGTGCCAGCAGCTCTGGAGGTGAAGCTTTCTTT	CASSSGGEAFF
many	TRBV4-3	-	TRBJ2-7	TGCGCCAGCAGCCAAGATCGGTACTACGAGCAGTACTTC	CASSQDRYYEQYF
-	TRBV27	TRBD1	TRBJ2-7	TGTGCCAGCAGTCCGGGACAGGGAATGAGGGAGTACTTC	CASSPGQGMREYF
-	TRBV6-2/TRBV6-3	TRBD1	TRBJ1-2	TGTGCCAGCAGTTACTCGAATTCGGGACAGGTCTGGTATGGCTACACCTTC	CASSYSNSGQVWYGYTF
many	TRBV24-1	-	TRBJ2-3	TGTGCCACCAGTGATCAGGCCACTCCGGGGGCCGATACGCAGTATTTT	CATSDQATPGADTQYF
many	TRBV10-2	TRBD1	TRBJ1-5	TGCGCCAGCGGGGACAGAGACGATAGCAATCAGCCCCAGCATTTT	CASGDRDDSNQPQHF
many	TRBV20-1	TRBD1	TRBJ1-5	TGCAGTGCTACGGGACAGGGGCCATACAATCAGCCCCAGCATTTT	CSATGQGPYNQPQHF
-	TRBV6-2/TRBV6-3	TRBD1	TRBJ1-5	TGTGCCAGCAGTGTTCAACAGGGGGCTGTAGGTGTGAACAATCAGCCCCAGCATTTT	CASSVQQGAVGVNNQPQHF
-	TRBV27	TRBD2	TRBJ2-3	TGTGCCAGCAGACCCCAGGAGCGGGATTGGACAGATACGCAGTATTTT	CASRPQERDWTDTQYF
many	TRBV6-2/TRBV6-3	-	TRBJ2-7	TGTGCCAGCAGTCCTGGCCCGTGGGCCGACGAGCAGTACTTC	CASSPGPWADEQYF
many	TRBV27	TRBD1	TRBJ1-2	TGTGCCAGCAGACAGGGGGCTGGGGGCTACACCTTC	CASRQGAGGYTF
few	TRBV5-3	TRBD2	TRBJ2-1	TGTGCCAGCAGCTTTTCTAGCGGGGGGGCCCGTAATGAGCAGTCCTTC	CASSFSSGGARNEQSF
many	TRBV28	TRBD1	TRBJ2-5	TGTGCCAGCAGTGAACATACCGGGGACAGGGGTTACCAAGAGACCCAGTACTTC	CASSEHTGDRGYQETQYF
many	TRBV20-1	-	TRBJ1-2	TGCAGTGCTAGCTACTTCCGGGACGACTATGGCTACACCTTC	CSASYFRDDYGYTF
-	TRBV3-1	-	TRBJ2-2	TGTGCCAGCAGCCGCACTAGCTACTCGAACACCGGGGAGCTGTTTTTT	CASSRTSYSNTGELFF